What follows are 7 T cell receptor beta chains derived from one specimen sequenced in a study of cytomegalovirus exposure and HLA in healthy donors (dated by TCRdb to about 2017). The library was built by means of the immunoSEQ multiplex PCR assay. TCRdb carries this immuneACCESS record with in-frame sequences only. Its versions omit some clonotypes, under half of them owing to an unresolved V gene in the studies checked, with the rest unexplained. Across this sample there are more than 110,000 clones, with 85% to 95% seen only once. The top ten constitute 1.8% of the sample. Material: PBMCs. These receptors all stem from a man aged 18-30 years in good health and CMV-seropositive.

This chain connects TRBV7-9 to TRBJ2-7; 11 bases align to TRBD1. The germline CDR1 and CDR2 sequences are SEHNR and FQNEAQ (reference sequence). V shed 8 bases and J 6 bases; nucleotides not matched to a gene: 3. This CDR3 has 12 amino acids. The CDR3 DNA reads TGTGCCAGCGGACAGGGGGCTGGCGAGCAGTACTTC. This gives the protein CASGQGAGEQYF.

This clone appeared a few times. The CDR3 DNA sequence: TGTGCCAGCAGCCCTTCACAGGGAATAAACACCATATATTTT. Translating it yields CASSPSQGINTIYF. This chain joins TRBV7-2 and TRBJ1-3; D may be TRBD1 (6 bases). Per germline, CDR1 SGHTA and CDR2 FQGNSA. Trimming took 5 bases from V and 6 from J, leaving 14 bases between them. The CDR3 has 14 amino acids.

The chain carries TRBV7-7 and TRBJ2-5, with TRBD1 as a possible D gene (5 bases). Germline V gives CDR1 SSHAT, CDR2 FNYEAQ (reference sequence). The length of the CDR3 is 13 residues. Trimming pared 8 bases from V and 5 bases from J, leaving 15 bases between. The CDR3 DNA follows: TGTGCCAGCGCAGGGCAGGGTGGGGAGACCCAGTACTTC. Its translation: CASAGQGGETQYF.

The V call is TRBV23-1, the J call TRBJ2-1; TRBD2 agrees at 8 bases. TRBV23-1 is identified as an open reading frame with a role that is uncertain. V shed 3 bases, J shed 5 bases, and the junction held 6 bases outside the gene matches. This CDR3 is built from 15 residues. The CDR3 DNA sequence: TGCGCCAGCAGTCAGCAAGCGGGAGATCACAATGAGCAGTTCTTC. It translates to CASSQQAGDHNEQFF.

The V call is TRBV5-1, the J call TRBJ2-1; the match to TRBD2 covers 9 bases. CDR1 and CDR2 (germline): SGHRS, YFSETQ. The J segment lost 7 bases and the V segment lost 3 bases, leaving 5 bases of the junction unmatched. This CDR3 comprises 14 residues. CDR3 loop: CASSSLAGNNEQFF. CDR3 coding DNA: TGCGCCAGCAGCTCCCTAGCGGGAAATAATGAGCAGTTCTTC.

V usage is TRBV28 and J usage is TRBJ1-1; TRBD1 might be the D (5 bases). Trimming removed 6 bases at V and 4 bases at J, with 9 bases between. Germline assignment: CDR1 MDHEN and CDR2 SYDVKM. This CDR3 is built from 12 residues. CDR3 loop: CASSRGGTEAFF. The CDR3 coding sequence is TGTGCCAGCAGCCGCGGGGGCACTGAAGCTTTCTTT.

This clone was observed once. The V call is TRBV5-4, the J call TRBJ2-7, with 10 bases lining up with TRBD2. The CDR3 consists of 14 residues. J was trimmed by 5 bases and V by 4 bases; bases with no gene match: 6. The germline V gene encodes CDR1 SGHNT and CDR2 YYREEE (reference sequence). The CDR3, as DNA: TGTGCCAGCAGCAGTAGCGGGAGGATCGACGAGCAGTACTTC. This codes for CASSSSGRIDEQYF.